This T cell receptor beta chain stems from a study of regulatory T cells in long-lasting Graves disease. The study, taken as a whole, reports: Persistent disease was characterized by preferential usage of TRBV28, TRBJ1-2 and TRBJ2-5.

The V end was cut by 7 bases, the J end by 4 bases, with 13 bases between. Germline V CDR1 and CDR2: MDHEN, SYDVKM. This CDR3 spans 13 amino acids. The authors built TCR beta libraries using iRepertoire HTBI primers and Arm-PCR of CDR3 regions. TCRdb itself ran the multiplex PCR reads through MiXCR, one entry per CDR3 protein. The data contain hundreds of thousands of distinct CDR3 sequences, around 17% of them seen just once; the ten biggest clones take up roughly 27%. The time point here: newly diagnosed GD, antithyroid drugs for less than 3 months. Construction of the TCR library relied on RNA isolated from PBMCs. As for this clonotype: The antigen is unknown.

These same records also appear under a second study, on T cells in Graves' hyperthyroidism and ophthalmopathy.

The chain couples TRBV28 to TRBJ1-1; D remains ambiguous. The sequence derives from a man aged 35 to 55 with Graves disease. Specimen: peripheral blood mononuclear cells (PBMCs), collected at new diagnosis, from a patient treated with antithyroid drugs. The CDR3: CASIPRVGTEAFF. The CDR3 DNA is TGTGCCAGCATACCTCGGGTGGGCACTGAAGCTTTCTTT.